This T cell receptor beta chain was found in a study of blood T cells in healthy people across ages. In this sample, this clonotype turned up a few times. After removal of 0 bases from V and 3 bases from J, the junction contained 8 bases not matched to a gene. CDR1 and CDR2 (germline): LGHDT, YNNKEL (reference sequence). The CDR3 spans 16 residues. Healthy Caucasians from Russia aged roughly 6 to 95 served as donors. Peripheral blood samples of roughly 9.8 milliliters were drawn from each donor. A second PCR of roughly 7 to 11 cycles used a sample-barcoded 5' primer and a J-beta primer mix. A template-switch adaptor that had 12 random nucleotides put a tag on each cDNA molecule. TCRdb reprocessed the 5' RACE reads with MiXCR, giving one entry per CDR3 protein. The table has 600,000 or so distinct CDR3 sequences, roughly 21% seen once.

V usage is TRBV3-1 and J usage is TRBJ2-7; TRBD1 aligns across 7 bases. The sequence came from a man aged 70-80 years in good health. The sequencing input was blood. The DNA for the CDR3 is TGTGCCAGCAGCCAAGACTGGGGACAGAAGAACTACGAGCAGTACTTC. It encodes CASSQDWGQKNYEQYF.